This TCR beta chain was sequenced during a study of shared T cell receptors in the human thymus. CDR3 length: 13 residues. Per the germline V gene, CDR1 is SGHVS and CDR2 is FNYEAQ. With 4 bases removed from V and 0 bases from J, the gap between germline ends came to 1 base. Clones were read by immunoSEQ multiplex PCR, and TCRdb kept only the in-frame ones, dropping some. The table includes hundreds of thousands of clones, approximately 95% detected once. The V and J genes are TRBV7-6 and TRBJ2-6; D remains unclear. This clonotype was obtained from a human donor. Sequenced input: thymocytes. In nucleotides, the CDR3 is TGTGCCAGCAGCTACTCTGGGGCCAACGTCCTGACTTTC. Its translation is CASSYSGANVLTF.